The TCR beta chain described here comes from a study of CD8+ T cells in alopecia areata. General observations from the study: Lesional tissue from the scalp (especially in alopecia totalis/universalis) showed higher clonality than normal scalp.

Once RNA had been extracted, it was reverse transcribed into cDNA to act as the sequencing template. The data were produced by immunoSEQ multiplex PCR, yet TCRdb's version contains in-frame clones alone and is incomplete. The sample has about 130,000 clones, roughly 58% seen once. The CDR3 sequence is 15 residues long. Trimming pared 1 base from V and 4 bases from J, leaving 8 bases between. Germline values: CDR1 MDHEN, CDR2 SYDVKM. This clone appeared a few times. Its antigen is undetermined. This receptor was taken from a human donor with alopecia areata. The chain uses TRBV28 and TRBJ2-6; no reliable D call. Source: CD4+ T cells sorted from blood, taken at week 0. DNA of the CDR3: TGTGCCAGCAGTTTATTGGGTTACGGGGCCAACGTCCTGACTTTC. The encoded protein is CASSLLGYGANVLTF.